Below are 32 T cell receptor beta chains sequenced from a single sample in a study of cytomegalovirus exposure and HLA in healthy donors. Researchers ran the PCR with 60 Vbeta and 13 Jbeta primers. Generated by immunoSEQ multiplex PCR, the TCRdb table keeps only in-frame clones and is missing some. The sample gives about 130,000 clones, roughly 72% of which show up once; around 2% is in the top ten. Material for sequencing was PBMCs. The source is a woman in her forties or fifties in good health and CMV-seronegative.

This chain links TRBV27 with TRBJ2-1; 10 bases are a match to TRBD2. V shed 5 bases, J shed 8 bases, and the junction held 24 bases outside the gene matches. The CDR3 length is 20 residues. Germline CDR1 reads MNHEY; CDR2 reads SMNVEV (reference sequence). CDR3: CASSARQVRAGGPLSYEQFF. CDR3 sequence (DNA): TGTGCCAGCAGTGCCCGACAGGTGCGAGCGGGAGGGCCGTTATCTTATGAGCAGTTCTTC.

The V gene is TRBV6-6, the J gene TRBJ1-5, with D possibly TRBD1 on 5 matching bases. The ends were cut back, 7 bases at V and 11 bases at J, with 24 bases in the middle. This CDR3 has 15 residues. The germline V gene has CDR1 MNHNY and CDR2 SVGAGI (reference sequence). The CDR3 DNA reads as TGTGCCAGCACCCCCCCTACGTTGGGGCCGGTAGCCCAGCATTTT. Translated, it gives CASTPPTLGPVAQHF.

The gene calls are TRBV5-6 and TRBJ1-1; 7 nucleotides align to TRBD1. Trimming at V came to 8 bases and at J to 0 bases, leaving 10 bases not matched to a gene. This CDR3 has 15 residues. Germline assignment: CDR1 SGHDT and CDR2 YYEEEE. As DNA, the CDR3 is TGTGCCAGTCGATCTGAGGACAGGCTGAACACTGAAGCTTTCTTT. Its protein product is CASRSEDRLNTEAFF.

This chain joins TRBV21-1 and TRBJ2-7; the table assigns TRBD2, which was not confirmed against the DNA. TRBV21-1 is a pseudogene segment. The CDR3 has 15 residues. CDR3 bases: TGTGCCAGCAGCAAAGTGGGGGGGAGCCCCTACGAGCAGTACTTC. It is translated as CASSKVGGSPYEQYF.

V usage is TRBV10-3 and J usage is TRBJ2-5; 11 bases line up with TRBD2. This CDR3 contains 18 residues. The trim removed 6 bases at V and 2 bases at J, leaving 14 bases unmatched. The germline V gene has CDR1 ENHRY and CDR2 SYGVKD. The CDR3 sequence: CAIRNDRLAGQRQETQYF. The CDR3 DNA follows: TGTGCCATCAGAAACGATCGACTAGCGGGACAGAGGCAAGAGACCCAGTACTTC.

The J gene is TRBJ2-7, the V gene TRBV12-5; possible D gene TRBD2, 5 bases. The CDR3 spans 12 residues. The germline V gene encodes CDR1 LGHNT and CDR2 FRNRAP. The germline V and J ends were trimmed by 7 bases and 2 bases, with 9 bases remaining between them. CDR3 DNA sequence: TGTGCTAGTGCCCCGAGGGCCTACGAGCAGTACGTC. It translates to CASAPRAYEQYV.

V and J are TRBV5-1 and TRBJ1-2; 7 bases are a match to TRBD1. The CDR3 is 12 amino acids. V lost 1 base, J lost 6 bases, and 0 bases stayed unmatched. Germline-derived CDR1 and CDR2 are SGHRS and YFSETQ. The CDR3 region is CASSLRGHGYTF. The CDR3 DNA sequence: TGCGCCAGCAGCTTGAGGGGGCATGGCTACACCTTC.

The chain uses TRBV5-5 and TRBJ1-3; D unclear. The CDR3 has 16 amino acids. CDR1 is SGHKS, CDR2 YYEKEE, per germline (reference sequence). The V and J ends lost 3 bases and 0 bases respectively, with 13 bases between them. CDR3 residues: CASSWSDGHSGNTIYF. CDR3 in DNA: TGTGCCAGCAGCTGGAGTGACGGCCACTCTGGAAACACCATATATTTT. The whole variable domain, filled in from reference TRBV5-5 and TRBJ1-3, reads DAGVTQSPTHLIKTRGQQVTLRCSPISGHKSVSWYQQVLGQGPQFIFQYYEKEERGRGNFPDRFSARQFPNYSSELNVNALLLGDSALYLCASSWSDGHSGNTIYFGEGSWLTVV.

The rearrangement joins TRBV5-4 to TRBJ1-2; 9 nucleotides line up with TRBD1. J lost 8 bases, V lost 4 bases, and 6 bases had no gene match. Germline CDR1 is SGHNT and CDR2 is YYREEE (reference sequence). The CDR3 has 13 amino acids. CDR3 sequence (DNA): TGTGCCAGCAGCCCGGGGACAGGGCACGGCTACACCTTC. Its protein product is CASSPGTGHGYTF.

The chain links TRBV5-1 to TRBJ2-1; 7 nucleotides align to TRBD2. The CDR3 spans 12 residues. Germline V gene lookup returns CDR1 SGHRS and CDR2 YFSETQ. V lost 4 bases and J lost 12; bases outside the gene matches: 7. Here the CDR3 DNA reads TGCGCCAGCAGCGCCGGGAGGCATAGGCAGTTCTTC. Protein product: CASSAGRHRQFF. Full variable domain (missing parts from reference TRBV5-1 and TRBJ2-1): KAGVTQTPRYLIKTRGQQVTLSCSPISGHRSVSWYQQTPGQGLQFLFEYFSETQRNKGNFPGRFSGRQFSNSRSEMNVSTLELGDSALYLCASSAGRHRQFFGPGTRLTVL.

This clone was counted between two and nine times. The chain couples TRBV29-1 to TRBJ1-1, with a weak D call TRBD1 (6 bases). V was clipped by 4 bases and J by 3 bases, with 12 bases between them. The CDR3 length is 13 residues. Germline-derived CDR1 and CDR2 are SQVTM and ANQGSEA. CDR3 protein: CSVARGTDTEAFF. The CDR3 nucleotides read TGCAGCGTTGCGAGGGGGACGGACACTGAAGCTTTCTTT.

This clone was seen more than once but under ten times. This chain uses TRBV5-6 with TRBJ2-6; D not certain. V lost 1 base to trimming and J lost 0 bases, with 8 bases between them. This CDR3 comprises 16 residues. Germline loops: CDR1 SGHDT, CDR2 YYEEEE. CDR3 nucleotides: TGTGCCAGCAGCTTGTCCCCCTTCTCTGGGGCCAACGTCCTGACTTTC. Its protein product is CASSLSPFSGANVLTF.

V usage is TRBV6-5 and J usage is TRBJ1-4; tentative D call: TRBD1 (6 bases). CDR1 MNHEY and CDR2 SVGAGI come from the germline V gene. Trimming took 5 bases from V and 4 from J, leaving 11 bases between them. This CDR3 is built from 14 residues. The CDR3 here is CASSPQGYNEKLFF. Written as DNA, the CDR3 is TGTGCCAGCAGTCCACAGGGATATAATGAAAAACTGTTTTTT.

The rearrangement uses TRBV28 and TRBJ1-2; D remains ambiguous. The germline gives CDR1 MDHEN, CDR2 SYDVKM. This CDR3 contains 12 residues. The V and J ends lost 6 bases and 1 base respectively, with 6 bases between them. In DNA, the CDR3 is TGTGCCAGCAGCAGACATAACTATGGCTACACCTTC. This translates into CASSRHNYGYTF.

The chain employs TRBV9 and TRBJ2-3; tentative D call: TRBD1 (6 bases). Germline CDR1 reads SGDLS; CDR2 reads YYNGEE. With 0 bases removed from V and 2 bases from J, the gap between germline ends came to 22 bases. The CDR3 is 19 residues long. This chain's CDR3 is CASSVDSPGHGFTTDTQYF. In nucleotides, the CDR3 is TGTGCCAGCAGCGTAGATTCGCCGGGACACGGATTTACCACAGATACGCAGTATTTT.

The genes are TRBV5-4 and TRBJ2-7, with 8 bases fitting TRBD2. Germline V gene data show CDR1 as SGHNT and CDR2 as YYREEE (reference sequence). Trimming removed 4 bases from V and 6 bases from J; junction bases left unmatched: 18. CDR3 size: 17 residues. CDR3 nucleotide sequence: TGTGCCAGCAGCCCAGGGCGCCTCGCGGGAGGCGAAAGCGAGCAGTACTTC. It translates to CASSPGRLAGGESEQYF.

This clone showed up just a few times. The chain couples TRBV2 to TRBJ1-1, with D perhaps matching TRBD1 (6 bases). The ends were cut back, 6 bases at V and 4 bases at J, with 18 bases in the middle. In germline, CDR1 is SNHLY, CDR2 FYNNEI. The CDR3 runs 15 residues. CDR3 DNA sequence: TGTGCCAGCAGCGTCATTGCGGCCAGGGGCACTGAAGCTTTCTTT. This gives the protein CASSVIAARGTEAFF.

The rearrangement joins TRBV5-1 to TRBJ1-1; the D is unclear. The V end was cut by 4 bases, the J end by 0 bases, with 16 bases between. The germline V gene encodes CDR1 SGHRS and CDR2 YFSETQ. The CDR3 loop spans 16 amino acids. The CDR3 sequence: CASSVKLATMNTEAFF. Written as DNA, the CDR3 is TGCGCCAGCAGCGTCAAGTTGGCCACCATGAACACTGAAGCTTTCTTT.

This clone was seen more than once but under ten times. The rearrangement uses TRBV15 and TRBJ1-3; D not resolved. The CDR3 totals 16 residues. Trimming left V 0 bases short and J 0 bases short, with 9 bases between. CDR1 and CDR2 from the germline V gene are LNHNV and YYDKDF (reference sequence). The CDR3: CATSRDISSSGNTIYF. For the CDR3, the DNA is TGTGCCACCAGCAGAGATATATCCAGCTCTGGAAACACCATATATTTT.

The V call is TRBV7-9, the J call TRBJ2-7; 9 nucleotides align to TRBD1. With V trimmed by 5 bases and J by 3 bases, 2 bases remained unmatched. The CDR3 consists of 13 residues. Per the germline V gene, CDR1 is SEHNR and CDR2 is FQNEAQ (reference sequence). CDR3 loop: CASSTTGGYEQYF. CDR3 in DNA: TGTGCCAGCAGCACGACAGGGGGCTACGAGCAGTACTTC.

The chain has TRBV27 and TRBJ1-3; TRBD1 matches 7 bases. The CDR3 loop spans 18 amino acids. Germline values: CDR1 MNHEY, CDR2 SMNVEV (reference sequence). With 4 bases clipped from V and 0 bases from J, the junction kept 12 bases outside the gene matches. Here the CDR3 reads CASSSRATGLYSGNTIYF. In DNA, the CDR3 is TGTGCCAGCAGTTCGAGAGCGACAGGGTTATACTCTGGAAACACCATATATTTT.

This clone was seen a few times. The chain uses TRBV11-2 and TRBJ2-7; the D gene is possibly TRBD1 (6 bases). Germline V CDR1 and CDR2: SGHAT, FQNNGV. The CDR3 has 15 residues. V lost 4 bases, J lost 3 bases, and 16 bases lay in between. CDR3 loop: CASSSRPRGDYEQYF. The DNA for the CDR3 is TGTGCCAGCAGCTCCCGTCCCAGGGGAGACTACGAGCAGTACTTC.

This chain links TRBV13 with TRBJ1-2; 10 nucleotides match TRBD1. Germline CDR1 reads PRHDT; CDR2 reads FYEKMQ (reference sequence). Trimming took 4 bases from V and 8 from J; bases not matched to a gene: 10. This CDR3 has 15 residues. As DNA, the CDR3 is TGTGCCAGCAGCTCCACCCCCGGGACAGGGGAAGGCTACACCTTC. This codes for CASSSTPGTGEGYTF.

The chain has TRBV29-1 and TRBJ2-5; D is perhaps TRBD2 (7 bases). V gave up 5 bases and J gave up 1 base, with 14 bases separating them. Looked up from germline, CDR1 is SQVTM and CDR2 is ANQGSEA. This CDR3 is built from 14 residues. CDR3 bases: TGCAGCGTTCTAAAGGGGGGGGCCCAAGAGACCCAGTACTTC. It is translated as CSVLKGGAQETQYF.

The chain links TRBV9 to TRBJ2-1, with 11 positions matching TRBD2. The CDR3 spans 14 residues. The germline gives CDR1 SGDLS, CDR2 YYNGEE. The ends lost 4 bases at V and 10 bases at J; junction bases unmatched: 7. The CDR3 protein is CASSPRLAGKEQFF. CDR3 coding DNA: TGTGCCAGCAGCCCACGACTAGCGGGGAAGGAGCAGTTCTTC. Based on the CDR3 plus reference TRBV9 and TRBJ2-1, the full variable domain is DSGVTQTPKHLITATGQRVTLRCSPRSGDLSVYWYQQSLDQGLQFLIQYYNGEERAKGNILERFSAQQFPDLHSELNLSSLELGDSALYFCASSPRLAGKEQFFGPGTRLTVL.

CDR3 in amino acids: CASSEYGASGALTDTQYF. As DNA, the CDR3 is TGTGCCAGCAGTGAATATGGGGCTAGCGGAGCCCTTACAGATACGCAGTATTTT. The rearrangement uses TRBV25-1 and TRBJ2-3; TRBD2 matches at 7 bases. Germline CDR1 and CDR2: MGHDK and SYGVNS. V was pared by 0 bases and J by 3 bases, with 12 bases of the junction left unmatched. The CDR3 consists of 18 residues.

Only one count was recorded for this clone. The chain combines TRBV6-5 with TRBJ1-5; no definite D call. This CDR3 is 16 amino acids long. V was shortened by 2 bases and J by 0 bases, with 11 bases between the two germline ends. Germline V gene lookup returns CDR1 MNHEY and CDR2 SVGAGI. Written as DNA, the CDR3 is TGTGCCAGCAGTTACACTGCGGACTATAGCAATCAGCCCCAGCATTTT. Translation: CASSYTADYSNQPQHF.

This rearrangement joins TRBV19 to TRBJ1-1; no reliable D call. CDR1 and CDR2 from the germline V gene are LNHDA and SQIVND (reference sequence). The CDR3 sequence is 13 residues long. V was clipped by 5 bases and J by 4 bases, with 11 bases between them. CDR3 nucleotide sequence: TGTGCCAGTAGTCGGGGAGGACCCACTGAAGCTTTCTTT. Its translation is CASSRGGPTEAFF.

The chain has TRBV18 and TRBJ1-5; D not resolved. The CDR3 consists of 14 residues. Germline-derived CDR1 and CDR2 are KGHSH and LQKENI. V was pared by 2 bases and J by 1 base, with 6 bases between. CDR3 DNA: TGTGCCAGCTCACCAAACAAGAGCAATCAGCCCCAGCATTTT. Its protein is CASSPNKSNQPQHF.

The V gene is TRBV27, the J gene TRBJ1-5; D remains ambiguous. The CDR3 runs to 13 residues. Germline V gene data show CDR1 as MNHEY and CDR2 as SMNVEV (reference sequence). V lost 1 base and J lost 7, with 8 bases in between. The CDR3 sequence: CASSLFEGQPQHF. The DNA of the CDR3 is TGTGCCAGCAGTTTATTTGAGGGCCAGCCCCAGCATTTT.

This chain connects TRBV5-1 to TRBJ2-1; TRBD1 matches at 7 bases. Germline V gives CDR1 SGHRS, CDR2 YFSETQ. The J segment lost 0 bases and the V segment lost 2 bases, leaving 2 bases of the junction unmatched. The CDR3 totals 15 residues. CDR3 loop: CASSLQGYSYNEQFF. CDR3 sequence (DNA): TGCGCCAGCAGCTTACAGGGGTACTCCTACAATGAGCAGTTCTTC.

In DNA, the CDR3 is TGCGCCAGCAGCTTGGCCGAGGGCAATGAGCAGTTCTTC. This gives the protein CASSLAEGNEQFF. This chain joins TRBV5-1 and TRBJ2-1, with a tentative D call TRBD2 (5 bases). Germline V CDR1 and CDR2: SGHRS, YFSETQ. Deletions cut 0 bases from V and 6 bases from J, with 7 bases between. CDR3 length: 13 residues.